This TCR beta chain stems from a study of CD8+ T cells in alopecia areata. Trimming stripped 0 bases from V and 6 bases from J, with 12 bases between. The CDR3 has 15 residues. Germline V gives CDR1 SGHVS, CDR2 FQNEAQ. Investigators isolated RNA and reverse transcribed it into cDNA to act as the sequencing template. TCRdb's table, derived via immunoSEQ multiplex PCR, lists solely in-frame clones and lacks some. The sample includes fewer than 250,000 clones, 35% to 40% seen only once; the top ten take 0.45% to 0.55%. General study findings and limits: Whereas mice showed it more clearly, TCR sharing across patients was murkier, possibly because of HLA.

Worth noting for this clone: Its antigen is still unknown.

As to treatment: oral pan-JAK inhibitor, 5-10 mg twice daily. Sequenced here: CD4+ T cells sorted from blood, sampled at roughly week 30, from a patient treated with tofacitinib. This TCR was recovered from a human donor with alopecia areata. The rearrangement links TRBV7-8 to TRBJ2-1; D is undetermined. The CDR3: CASSLAGFSPNEQFF. The DNA for the CDR3 is TGTGCCAGCAGCTTAGCAGGGTTCAGCCCCAATGAGCAGTTCTTC. Using reference TRBV7-8 and TRBJ2-1 for the parts outside the CDR3, the full variable domain is GAGVSQSPRYKVAKRGQDVALRCDPISGHVSLFWYQQALGQGPEFLTYFQNEAQLDKSGLPSDRFFAERPEGSVSTLKIQRTQQEDSAVYLCASSLAGFSPNEQFFGPGTRLTVL.